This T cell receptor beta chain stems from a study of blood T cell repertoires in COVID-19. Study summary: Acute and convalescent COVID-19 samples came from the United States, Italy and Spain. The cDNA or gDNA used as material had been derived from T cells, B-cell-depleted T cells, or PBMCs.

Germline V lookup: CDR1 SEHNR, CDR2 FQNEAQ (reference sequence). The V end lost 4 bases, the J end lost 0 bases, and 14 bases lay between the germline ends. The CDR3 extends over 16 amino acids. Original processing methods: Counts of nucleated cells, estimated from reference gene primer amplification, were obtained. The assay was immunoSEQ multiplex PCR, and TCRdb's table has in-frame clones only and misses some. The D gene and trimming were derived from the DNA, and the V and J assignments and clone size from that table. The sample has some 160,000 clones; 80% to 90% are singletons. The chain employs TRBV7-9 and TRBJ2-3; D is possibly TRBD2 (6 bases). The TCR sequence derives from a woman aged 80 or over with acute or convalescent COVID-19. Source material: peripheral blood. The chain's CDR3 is CASSYPWEVSTDTQYF. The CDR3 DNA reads TGTGCCAGCAGCTATCCCTGGGAGGTTAGCACAGATACGCAGTATTTT. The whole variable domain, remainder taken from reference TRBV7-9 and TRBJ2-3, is DTGVSQNPRHKITKRGQNVTFRCDPISEHNRLYWYRQTLGQGPEFLTYFQNEAQLEKSRLLSDRFSAERPKGSFSTLEIQRTEQGDSAMYLCASSYPWEVSTDTQYFGPGTRLTVL.